The rows below give T cell receptor beta chains drawn from one sample of a study of OX40 agonist ivuxolimab in advanced cancers. TCRdb's copy holds only in-frame clones and misses some; the assay was immunoSEQ multiplex PCR. Found here are 30,000 to 40,000 clones, more than 75% of them singletons; the top ten hold around 25%. Source: CD4+ or CD8+ T cells sorted from blood, taken in a trial of the OX40 agonist ivuxolimab. These receptors originate from an adult with an advanced solid tumor such as melanoma, head and neck, liver or kidney cancer. CDR3s include the opening cysteine and the closing phenylalanine or tryptophan. Each record gives: CDR3 DNA, CDR3 protein, V gene, clone size, D gene, J gene. A D gene is named only where the DNA matches it firmly. Only part of the rows carry a size: once, few, many, or a class if the clone is expanded.

CDR3nt: TGTGCCAGCAGCTTAACAGGGGGATTTTACTTC
CDR3aa: CASSLTGGFYF
v_gene: TRBV7-6
abundance: -
d_gene: TRBD1
j_gene: TRBJ2-5

CDR3nt: TGCGCCAGCAGTATAACAGGAAGAAGCACTGAAGCTTTCTTT
CDR3aa: CASSITGRSTEAFF
v_gene: TRBV10-2
abundance: -
d_gene: -
j_gene: TRBJ1-1

CDR3nt: TGTGCCAGCAGCAGGACTGGGGAGACCCAGTACTTC
CDR3aa: CASSRTGETQYF
v_gene: TRBV11-2
abundance: -
d_gene: -
j_gene: TRBJ2-5

CDR3nt: TGTGCCAGCAACCCAATCGGGTCTAACTATGGCTACACCTTC
CDR3aa: CASNPIGSNYGYTF
v_gene: TRBV11-2
abundance: few
d_gene: -
j_gene: TRBJ1-2

CDR3nt: TGTGCCAGCAGCCGGGACGTTAGCTACGAGCAGTACTTC
CDR3aa: CASSRDVSYEQYF
v_gene: TRBV2
abundance: -
d_gene: -
j_gene: TRBJ2-7

CDR3nt: TGCAGTGTCCACACAGATACGCAGTATTTT
CDR3aa: CSVHTDTQYF
v_gene: TRBV20-1
abundance: -
d_gene: -
j_gene: TRBJ2-3

CDR3nt: TGTGCCAGCAGCTTGAGGGGAACAATAGAGACCCAGTACTTC
CDR3aa: CASSLRGTIETQYF
v_gene: TRBV7-9
abundance: once
d_gene: -
j_gene: TRBJ2-5

CDR3nt: TGTGCCAGCAGCTTATATCAGGACAGGGGGCCTGGCTACACCTTC
CDR3aa: CASSLYQDRGPGYTF
v_gene: TRBV11-2
abundance: -
d_gene: TRBD1
j_gene: TRBJ1-2

CDR3nt: TGTGCCAGCTCACCAGGGACTAGCGGGAACACCGGGGAGCTGTTTTTT
CDR3aa: CASSPGTSGNTGELFF
v_gene: TRBV18
abundance: -
d_gene: TRBD2
j_gene: TRBJ2-2

CDR3nt: TGTGCCAGTAGTATTTTGGACAGTTCCCTTAACTATGGCTACACCTTC
CDR3aa: CASSILDSSLNYGYTF
v_gene: TRBV19
abundance: -
d_gene: -
j_gene: TRBJ1-2

CDR3nt: TGTGCCAGCAGACGACAGGGGTTGGGAGACGAGCAGTACTTC
CDR3aa: CASRRQGLGDEQYF
v_gene: TRBV27
abundance: many
d_gene: TRBD1
j_gene: TRBJ2-7

CDR3nt: TGTGCCAGCAGCCCCGGGACAGGGGGCAATAATGGCTACACCTTC
CDR3aa: CASSPGTGGNNGYTF
v_gene: TRBV7-9
abundance: -
d_gene: TRBD1
j_gene: TRBJ1-2

CDR3nt: TGTGCCAGCAGCTTAGGATGGGGCAACTATGGCTACACCTTC
CDR3aa: CASSLGWGNYGYTF
v_gene: TRBV11-3
abundance: -
d_gene: -
j_gene: TRBJ1-2

CDR3nt: TGTGCCAGCAGTACCCGGGCCGATAATTCACCCCTCCACTTT
CDR3aa: CASSTRADNSPLHF
v_gene: TRBV6-1
abundance: -
d_gene: -
j_gene: TRBJ1-6

CDR3nt: TGTGCCAGCAGTGCGGACTGGGGAACCCAGTACTTC
CDR3aa: CASSADWGTQYF
v_gene: TRBV6-6
abundance: once
d_gene: -
j_gene: TRBJ2-5

CDR3nt: TGTGCCAGCAGGACTCGGGGGACGGATCTGAACACTGAAGCTTTCTTT
CDR3aa: CASRTRGTDLNTEAFF
v_gene: TRBV28
abundance: -
d_gene: -
j_gene: TRBJ1-1

CDR3nt: TGTGCTAGTGGGGGTGGTGAACTAAATTATAATTCACCCCTCCACTTT
CDR3aa: CASGGGELNYNSPLHF
v_gene: TRBV12-5
abundance: -
d_gene: -
j_gene: TRBJ1-6

CDR3nt: TGTGCCACCAGCAGGGTACGACAGATTAATGAAAAACTGTTTTTT
CDR3aa: CATSRVRQINEKLFF
v_gene: TRBV15
abundance: -
d_gene: -
j_gene: TRBJ1-4

CDR3nt: TGTGCCAGCAGCTCGACTAGCGGGCGCTACAATGAGCAGTTCTTC
CDR3aa: CASSSTSGRYNEQFF
v_gene: TRBV5-4
abundance: -
d_gene: TRBD2
j_gene: TRBJ2-1

CDR3nt: TGCGCCAGCAGCTTGCAAACAGGTGCAACTAATGAAAAACTGTTTTTT
CDR3aa: CASSLQTGATNEKLFF
v_gene: TRBV5-1
abundance: -
d_gene: -
j_gene: TRBJ1-4

CDR3nt: TGTGCCAGCAGCTTGGTTACAGGGGGCAGTGGAAACACCATATATTTT
CDR3aa: CASSLVTGGSGNTIYF
v_gene: TRBV5-4
abundance: -
d_gene: TRBD1
j_gene: TRBJ1-3

CDR3nt: TGTGCCAGCAGGGATACAGGTTATGGAAATTCACCCCTCCACTTT
CDR3aa: CASRDTGYGNSPLHF
v_gene: TRBV2
abundance: few
d_gene: -
j_gene: TRBJ1-6

CDR3nt: TGTGCCAGCAGCTTAGATGGCCGGGGGACATCATTCGAGGGAATTCAGTACTTC
CDR3aa: CASSLDGRGTSFEGIQYF
v_gene: TRBV11-2
abundance: -
d_gene: -
j_gene: TRBJ2-4

CDR3nt: TGTGCCAGCAGCTCGGGACTATCCCGTGAGCAGTTCTTC
CDR3aa: CASSSGLSREQFF
v_gene: TRBV7-2
abundance: -
d_gene: TRBD2
j_gene: TRBJ2-1

CDR3nt: TGTGCCAGCAGCTTACAGGCGACCACTGAAGCTTTCTTT
CDR3aa: CASSLQATTEAFF
v_gene: TRBV11-1
abundance: -
d_gene: -
j_gene: TRBJ1-1

CDR3nt: TGTGCCAGCCGGGACAGCCTCTACAATGAGCAGTTCTTC
CDR3aa: CASRDSLYNEQFF
v_gene: TRBV2
abundance: -
d_gene: TRBD1
j_gene: TRBJ2-1

CDR3nt: TGTGCCAGCAGTTACTCCCACTCAGGGGGCGGGGAGCTGTTTTTT
CDR3aa: CASSYSHSGGGELFF
v_gene: TRBV6-5
abundance: -
d_gene: TRBD1
j_gene: TRBJ2-2